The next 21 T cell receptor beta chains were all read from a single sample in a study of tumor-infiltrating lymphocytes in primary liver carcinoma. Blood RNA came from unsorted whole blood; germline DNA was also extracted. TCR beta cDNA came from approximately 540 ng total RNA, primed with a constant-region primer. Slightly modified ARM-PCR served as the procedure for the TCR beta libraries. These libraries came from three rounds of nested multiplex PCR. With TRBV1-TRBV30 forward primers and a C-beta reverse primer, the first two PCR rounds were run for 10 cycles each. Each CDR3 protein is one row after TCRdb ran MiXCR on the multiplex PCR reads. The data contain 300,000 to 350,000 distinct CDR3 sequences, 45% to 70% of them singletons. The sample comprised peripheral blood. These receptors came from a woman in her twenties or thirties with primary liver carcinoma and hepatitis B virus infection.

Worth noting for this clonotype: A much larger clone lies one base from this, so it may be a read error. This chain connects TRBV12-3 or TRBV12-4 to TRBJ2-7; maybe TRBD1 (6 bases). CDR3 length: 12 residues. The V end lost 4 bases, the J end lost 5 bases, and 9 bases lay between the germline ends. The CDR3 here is CASSYGQHEQYF. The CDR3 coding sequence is TGTGCCAGCAGTTATGGACAGCACGAGCAGTACTTC.

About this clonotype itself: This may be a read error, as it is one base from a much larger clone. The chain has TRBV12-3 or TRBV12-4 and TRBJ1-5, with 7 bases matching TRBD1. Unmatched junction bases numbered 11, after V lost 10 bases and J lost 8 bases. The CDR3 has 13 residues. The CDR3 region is CANRQGPGEPQHF. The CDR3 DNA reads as TGTGCCAACAGACAGGGCCCGGGGGAGCCCCAGCATTTT.

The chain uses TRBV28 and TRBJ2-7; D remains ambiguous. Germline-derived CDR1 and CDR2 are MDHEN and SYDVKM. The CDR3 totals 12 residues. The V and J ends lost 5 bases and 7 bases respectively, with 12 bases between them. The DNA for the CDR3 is TGTGCCAGCAGTACCACCTTGAAGGAGCAGTACTTC. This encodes CASSTTLKEQYF.

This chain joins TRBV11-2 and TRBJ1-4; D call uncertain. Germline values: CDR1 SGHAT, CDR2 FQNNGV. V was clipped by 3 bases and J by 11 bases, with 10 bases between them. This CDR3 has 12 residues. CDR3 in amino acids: CASSFLCEKLFF. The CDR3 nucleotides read TGTGCCAGCAGCTTTCTGTGTGAGAAACTGTTTTTT.

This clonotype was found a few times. CDR3 protein: CASSPSDRGYEQYF. The CDR3, as DNA: TGTGCCAGCAGCCCGTCTGACAGGGGATACGAGCAGTACTTC. The chain employs TRBV5-6 and TRBJ2-7; 8 nucleotides align to TRBD1. Unmatched junction bases numbered 7, after V lost 4 bases and J lost 4 bases. The length of the CDR3 is 14 residues. Germline V gene data show CDR1 as SGHDT and CDR2 as YYEEEE.

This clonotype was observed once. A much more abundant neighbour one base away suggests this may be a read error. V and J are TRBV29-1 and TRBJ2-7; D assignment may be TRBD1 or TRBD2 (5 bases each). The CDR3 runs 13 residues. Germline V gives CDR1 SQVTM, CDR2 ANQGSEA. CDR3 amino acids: CSVDRDGIYGQYF. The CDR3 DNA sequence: TGCAGCGTTGATCGGGACGGGATCTACGGGCAGTACTTC.

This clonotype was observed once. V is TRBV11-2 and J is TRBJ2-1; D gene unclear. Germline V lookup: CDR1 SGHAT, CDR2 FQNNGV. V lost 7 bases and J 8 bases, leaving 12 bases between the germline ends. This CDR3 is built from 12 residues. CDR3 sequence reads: CASNFITDEQFF. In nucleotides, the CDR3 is TGTGCCAGCAACTTTATTACAGATGAGCAGTTCTTC.

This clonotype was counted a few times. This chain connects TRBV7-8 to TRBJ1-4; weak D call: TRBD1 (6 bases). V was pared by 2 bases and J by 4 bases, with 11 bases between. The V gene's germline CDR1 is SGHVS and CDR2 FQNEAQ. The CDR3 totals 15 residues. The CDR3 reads CASSLYTGINEKLFF. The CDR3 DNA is TGTGCCAGCAGCTTATACACAGGGATTAATGAAAAACTGTTTTTT.

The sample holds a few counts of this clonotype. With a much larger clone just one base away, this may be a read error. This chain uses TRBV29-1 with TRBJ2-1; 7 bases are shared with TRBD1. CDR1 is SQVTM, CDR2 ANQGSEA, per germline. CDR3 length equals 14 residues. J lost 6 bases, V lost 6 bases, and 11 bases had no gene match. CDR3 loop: CSVNRGVTFNEQFF. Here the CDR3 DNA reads TGCAGCGTCAACAGGGGCGTCACCTTCAATGAGCAGTTCTTC.

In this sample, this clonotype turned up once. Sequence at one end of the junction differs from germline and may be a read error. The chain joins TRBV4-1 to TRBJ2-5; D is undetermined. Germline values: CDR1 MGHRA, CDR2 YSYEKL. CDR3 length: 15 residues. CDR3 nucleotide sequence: TGCGCCAGCACCCAAAGTCGTGTGGCGCAAGAGATCCAGTACTTC. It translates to CASTQSRVAQEIQYF.

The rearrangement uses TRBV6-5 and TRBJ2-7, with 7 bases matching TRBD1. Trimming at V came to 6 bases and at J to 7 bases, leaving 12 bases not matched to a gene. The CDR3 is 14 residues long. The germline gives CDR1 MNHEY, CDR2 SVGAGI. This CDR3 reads CASSPDRVVKEQYF. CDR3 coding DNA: TGTGCCAGCAGCCCAGACAGGGTAGTAAAGGAGCAGTACTTC.

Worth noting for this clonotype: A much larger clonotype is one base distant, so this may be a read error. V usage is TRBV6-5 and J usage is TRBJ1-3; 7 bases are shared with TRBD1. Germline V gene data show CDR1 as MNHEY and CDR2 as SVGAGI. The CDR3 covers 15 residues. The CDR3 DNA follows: TGTGCCAGCGGTTACTCGGGACAGTCTGGAAACACCATATATTTT. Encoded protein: CASGYSGQSGNTIYF.

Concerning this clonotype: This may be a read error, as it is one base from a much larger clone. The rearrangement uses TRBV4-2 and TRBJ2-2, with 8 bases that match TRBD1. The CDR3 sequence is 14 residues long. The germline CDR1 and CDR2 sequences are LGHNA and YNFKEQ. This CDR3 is CARSLRGRPGELFF. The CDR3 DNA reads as TGTGCCCGCAGCCTCAGGGGGCGCCCCGGGGAGCTGTTTTTT.

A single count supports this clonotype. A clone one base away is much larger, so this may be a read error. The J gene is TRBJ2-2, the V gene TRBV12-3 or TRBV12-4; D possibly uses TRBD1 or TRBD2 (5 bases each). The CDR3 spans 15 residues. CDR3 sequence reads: CVSSPGRRFTGELFF. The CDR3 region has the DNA TGTGTCAGCAGTCCGGGACGGCGATTCACCGGGGAGCTGTTTTTT.

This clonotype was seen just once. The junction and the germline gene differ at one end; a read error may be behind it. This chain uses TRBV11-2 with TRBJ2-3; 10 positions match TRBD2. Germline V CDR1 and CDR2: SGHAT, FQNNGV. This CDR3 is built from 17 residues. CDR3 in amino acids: CANSLDLAGVVTDMQYF. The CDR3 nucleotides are TGTGCCAACAGCTTAGACCTAGCGGGAGTCGTTACAGATATGCAGTATTTT.

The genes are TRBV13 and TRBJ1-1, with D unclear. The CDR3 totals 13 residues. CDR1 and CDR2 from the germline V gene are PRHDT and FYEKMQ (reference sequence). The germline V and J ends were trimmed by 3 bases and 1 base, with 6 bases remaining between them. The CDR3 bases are TGTGCCAGCAGCTTGCCACGGAACACTGAAGCTTTCTTT. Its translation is CASSLPRNTEAFF.

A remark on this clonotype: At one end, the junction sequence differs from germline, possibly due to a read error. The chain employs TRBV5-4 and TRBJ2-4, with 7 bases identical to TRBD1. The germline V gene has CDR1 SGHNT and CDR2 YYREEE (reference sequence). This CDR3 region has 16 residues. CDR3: CACSSPGQIAKNIQYF. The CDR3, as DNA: TGTGCCTGCAGCTCTCCGGGACAGATAGCCAAAAACATTCAGTACTTC.

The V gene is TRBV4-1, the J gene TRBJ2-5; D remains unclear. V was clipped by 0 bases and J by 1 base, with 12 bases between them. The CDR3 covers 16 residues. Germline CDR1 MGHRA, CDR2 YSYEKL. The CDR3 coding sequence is TGCGCCAGCAGCCAAGATATCTCCCGGATCCAAGAGACCCAGTACTTC. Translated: CASSQDISRIQETQYF.

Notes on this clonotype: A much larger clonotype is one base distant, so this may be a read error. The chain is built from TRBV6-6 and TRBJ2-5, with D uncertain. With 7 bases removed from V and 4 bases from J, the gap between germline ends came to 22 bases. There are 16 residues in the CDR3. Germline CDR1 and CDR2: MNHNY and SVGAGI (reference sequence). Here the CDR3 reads CASIPLSANPPETQYF. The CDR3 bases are TGTGCCAGCATACCGCTGTCGGCCAACCCCCCAGAGACCCAGTACTTC.

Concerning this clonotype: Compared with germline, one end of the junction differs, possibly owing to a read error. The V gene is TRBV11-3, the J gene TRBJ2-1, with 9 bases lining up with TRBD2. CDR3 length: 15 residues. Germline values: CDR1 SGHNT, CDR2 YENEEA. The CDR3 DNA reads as TGTACCAGCAGCTTCGGGACTAGCCCCTACAATGAGCAGTTCTTC. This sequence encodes CTSSFGTSPYNEQFF.

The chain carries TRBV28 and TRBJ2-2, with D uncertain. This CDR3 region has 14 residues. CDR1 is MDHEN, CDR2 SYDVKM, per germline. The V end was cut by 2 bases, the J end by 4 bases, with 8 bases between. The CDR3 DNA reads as TGTGCCAGCAGTTTAGTGATGACCACCGGGGAGCTGTTTTTT. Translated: CASSLVMTTGELFF.